The rows below give T cell receptor beta chains drawn from one sample of a study of cytomegalovirus exposure and HLA in healthy donors. The table came from immunoSEQ multiplex PCR; TCRdb's copy has only in-frame clones and leaves some out. The repertoire has roughly 180,000 clones, roughly 84% of them found once; the top ten carry around 1.5%. The sample taken for sequencing was PBMCs. All receptors derive from a male donor in good health and CMV-seronegative. Each CDR3 is given with its conserved first and last residue. The D gene is left open where the match is weak. The size field is filled for only some rows; it gives once, few, many or a size class.

D gene	clone size	J gene	V gene	CDR3 protein	CDR3 DNA
NA	NA	TRBJ2-3	TRBV7-2	CASSPRLADTQYF	TGTGCCAGCAGTCCTAGACTGGCAGATACGCAGTATTTT
NA	NA	TRBJ2-7	TRBV11-2	CASSLAQEGRSEQYF	TGTGCCAGCAGCTTAGCCCAGGAGGGAAGATCCGAGCAGTACTTC
NA	NA	TRBJ1-1	TRBV19	CATQPTGVNTEAFF	TGTGCCACTCAACCGACAGGCGTGAACACTGAAGCTTTCTTT
TRBD1	NA	TRBJ1-1	TRBV6-1	CASIGTALLNTEAFF	TGTGCCAGCATAGGGACAGCCCTTTTGAACACTGAAGCTTTCTTT
TRBD1	NA	TRBJ2-2	TRBV27	CASRTRQGGTGELFF	TGTGCCAGCAGGACCAGACAGGGTGGAACCGGGGAGCTGTTTTTT
NA	NA	TRBJ2-3	TRBV5-1	CASSLGAIRTDTQYF	TGCGCCAGCAGCTTGGGAGCTATTCGAACAGATACGCAGTATTTT
TRBD2	NA	TRBJ2-5	TRBV5-1	CASQRGQETQYF	TGCGCCAGCCAGCGGGGACAAGAGACCCAGTACTTC
NA	NA	TRBJ1-2	TRBV4-2	CASSQDEGRGGSYTF	TGTGCCAGCAGCCAAGACGAGGGGCGGGGAGGAAGCTACACCTTC
TRBD1	NA	TRBJ2-5	TRBV11-1	CASSSAGRGNQETQYF	TGTGCCAGCAGCTCCGCCGGCAGGGGGAACCAAGAGACCCAGTACTTC
NA	few	TRBJ1-1	TRBV29-1	CSGGHANTEAFF	TGCAGCGGCGGCCACGCAAACACTGAAGCTTTCTTT
TRBD1	NA	TRBJ2-2	TRBV5-1	CASSQDRLNTGELFF	TGCGCCAGCAGCCAGGACAGGCTCAACACCGGGGAGCTGTTTTTT
TRBD1	NA	TRBJ2-2	TRBV18	CASSLGQGARSTGELFF	TGTGCCAGCTCGCTTGGACAGGGGGCGAGGTCCACCGGGGAGCTGTTTTTT
NA	NA	TRBJ1-2	TRBV2	CASSEFGSYGYTF	TGTGCCAGCAGTGAATTCGGTTCCTATGGCTACACCTTC
TRBD2	NA	TRBJ2-7	TRBV5-1	CASSLGGGRGSSYEQYF	TGCGCCAGCAGCTTGGGGGGAGGGAGAGGGTCGTCCTACGAGCAGTACTTC
NA	NA	TRBJ2-7	TRBV28	CASMSGGPPYEQYF	TGTGCCAGCATGTCTGGCGGGCCTCCCTACGAGCAGTACTTC
NA	few	TRBJ2-5	TRBV30	CACRGGLETQYF	TGTGCCTGCAGGGGCGGACTGGAGACCCAGTACTTC
NA	NA	TRBJ2-2	TRBV9	CASSPGGDTGELFF	TGTGCCAGCAGCCCCGGCGGAGACACCGGGGAGCTGTTTTTT
TRBD1	NA	TRBJ2-7	TRBV19	CASSTTKTGTGLFEQYF	TGTGCCAGTAGTACGACGAAAACCGGGACAGGTCTATTCGAGCAGTACTTC
NA	NA	TRBJ1-3	TRBV27	CASTRIGGLGNTIYF	TGTGCCAGCACCCGGATCGGGGGATTAGGAAACACCATATATTTT
NA	NA	TRBJ2-1	TRBV4-2	CASSQDSFRGGLNEQFF	TGTGCCAGCAGCCAAGATAGTTTTAGGGGGGGCTTGAATGAGCAGTTCTTC
NA	NA	TRBJ2-7	TRBV27	CASSFAGYEQYF	TGTGCCAGCAGTTTCGCAGGCTACGAGCAGTACTTC
NA	NA	TRBJ1-6	TRBV2	CASIPGEGSPLHF	TGTGCCAGCATCCCTGGGGAGGGTTCACCCCTCCACTTT
TRBD1	NA	TRBJ2-5	TRBV6-5	CASKFIPGTEDTQYF	TGTGCCAGCAAATTCATCCCCGGGACAGAAGATACCCAGTACTTC
TRBD1	NA	TRBJ1-3	TRBV29-1	CSAGQGAGNTIYF	TGCAGCGCGGGACAGGGCGCTGGAAACACCATATATTTT
TRBD2	NA	TRBJ2-1	TRBV7-2	CASSLAVILGLAGGPAYNEQFF	TGTGCCAGCAGCTTAGCCGTGATATTGGGACTAGCGGGAGGGCCGGCCTACAATGAGCAGTTCTTC
NA	NA	TRBJ1-1	TRBV5-6	CASSYTGFANTEAFF	TGTGCCAGCAGCTATACAGGGTTTGCGAACACTGAAGCTTTCTTT
NA	NA	TRBJ1-1	TRBV5-5	CASSLAWKTGSTEAFF	TGTGCCAGCAGCTTGGCTTGGAAAACAGGGTCCACTGAAGCTTTCTTT
NA	NA	TRBJ2-2	TRBV2	CASSEFLGELFF	TGTGCCAGCAGTGAATTCCTCGGGGAGCTGTTTTTT
NA	once	TRBJ2-2	TRBV27	CASSFRNTGELFF	TGTGCCAGCAGTTTTCGGAACACCGGGGAGCTGTTTTTT
TRBD2	NA	TRBJ2-2	TRBV4-3	CASSQSLRVGGVGGGATGELFF	TGCGCCAGCAGCCAAAGCCTCCGGGTGGGGGGGGTTGGCGGGGGTGCCACCGGGGAGCTGTTTTTT
NA	NA	TRBJ1-1	TRBV2	CASSGRTGHRPRNTEAFF	TGTGCCAGCAGCGGGAGGACGGGACATCGGCCCCGGAACACTGAAGCTTTCTTT
TRBD2	NA	TRBJ2-3	TRBV9	CASSAEDRDYTDTQYF	TGTGCCAGCAGCGCGGAGGACCGGGACTACACAGATACGCAGTATTTT
NA	NA	TRBJ1-3	TRBV10-3	CAISESAGGNTIYF	TGTGCCATCAGTGAGTCGGCAGGGGGAAACACCATATATTTT
NA	NA	TRBJ2-7	TRBV7-2	CASSPALGQLGEQYF	TGTGCCAGCAGCCCGGCCCTAGGCCAGCTCGGCGAGCAGTACTTC
TRBD1	NA	TRBJ1-2	TRBV27	CASSPGTGTGSWGYTF	TGTGCCAGCAGTCCTGGGACAGGTACTGGTAGCTGGGGCTACACCTTC
NA	NA	TRBJ2-3	TRBV18	CASSTPRDSSSTDTQYF	TGTGCCAGCTCAACACCCCGGGACTCTTCTAGCACAGATACGCAGTATTTT
TRBD2	once	TRBJ2-1	TRBV2	CASSREGLTYNEQFF	TGTGCCAGCTCGCGGGAGGGACTAACATACAATGAGCAGTTCTTC
NA	NA	TRBJ2-1	TRBV6-1	CASRGLPSDEQFF	TGTGCCAGCAGAGGACTACCCTCGGATGAGCAGTTCTTC
TRBD2	NA	TRBJ2-7	TRBV9	CASSVATSGSEQYF	TGTGCCAGCAGCGTAGCGACTAGCGGGTCCGAGCAGTACTTC
TRBD1	NA	TRBJ2-7	TRBV27	CASSRTGGSYEQYF	TGTGCCAGCAGCCGGACAGGGGGCTCCTACGAGCAGTACTTC
NA	NA	TRBJ1-2	TRBV27	CASSFSRGCGYTF	TGTGCCAGCAGTTTTTCCAGGGGCTGTGGCTACACCTTC
NA	NA	TRBJ2-6	TRBV28	CASSLRSGRGGSGANVLTF	TGTGCCAGCAGTTTAAGGAGCGGCAGGGGTGGCTCCGGGGCCAACGTCCTGACTTTC
TRBD2	NA	TRBJ2-7	TRBV7-2	CASSLAGTSGRRHYEQYF	TGTGCCAGCAGCTTAGCGGGGACTAGCGGGCGACGACACTACGAGCAGTACTTC
NA	NA	TRBJ2-6	TRBV7-3	CASSPYLPSGANVLTF	TGTGCCAGCAGCCCGTACCTACCCTCTGGGGCCAACGTCCTGACTTTC
NA	NA	TRBJ2-7	TRBV21-1	CAGNWDRGFAGFSEQYF	TGTGCCGGAAACTGGGACAGGGGTTTTGCGGGTTTCTCCGAGCAGTACTTC
NA	NA	TRBJ2-1	TRBV9	CASSVGDSYNEQFF	TGTGCCAGCAGCGTAGGGGACTCTTACAATGAGCAGTTCTTC
TRBD1	NA	TRBJ2-5	TRBV18	CASSDTGTGGGYQETQYF	TGTGCCAGCTCAGATACCGGGACAGGAGGGGGGTACCAAGAGACCCAGTACTTC
TRBD2	NA	TRBJ2-1	TRBV5-6	CASSLAPAGRDEQFF	TGTGCCAGCAGCTTGGCCCCAGCAGGGAGGGATGAGCAGTTCTTC
NA	NA	TRBJ1-4	TRBV30	CAWSKKVKQGPRDEKLFF	TGTGCCTGGAGTAAAAAAGTAAAACAGGGACCTAGGGATGAAAAACTGTTTTTT
TRBD1	NA	TRBJ1-1	TRBV5-4	CASGTGAEGEAFF	TGTGCCAGCGGGACAGGGGCTGAAGGTGAAGCTTTCTTT
TRBD2	NA	TRBJ2-7	TRBV7-3	CASSLNRVAGGSYEQYF	TGTGCCAGCAGCTTAAATCGGGTAGCGGGGGGCTCCTACGAGCAGTACTTC
TRBD1	few	TRBJ1-4	TRBV11-1	CASSSTFGQGPNEKLFF	TGTGCCAGCAGCTCGACATTCGGACAGGGGCCTAATGAAAAACTGTTTTTT
TRBD1	NA	TRBJ1-4	TRBV7-2	CASSRRPGQGEEKLFF	TGTGCCAGCAGCCGAAGACCGGGACAGGGGGAAGAAAAACTGTTTTTT
NA	NA	TRBJ1-3	TRBV9	CASSVRSSSGNTIYF	TGTGCCAGCAGCGTTCGGTCAAGCTCTGGAAACACCATATATTTT
NA	NA	TRBJ1-1	TRBV2	CASSDGAMPEAFF	TGTGCCAGCAGTGATGGGGCAATGCCCGAAGCTTTCTTT
NA	once	TRBJ2-7	TRBV7-9	CASSLVGDSTYEQYF	TGTGCCAGCAGCTTAGTAGGGGACTCCACCTACGAGCAGTACTTC
NA	NA	TRBJ2-2	TRBV7-3	CASSLFGGPNTGELFF	TGTGCCAGCAGCTTATTTGGCGGCCCGAACACCGGGGAGCTGTTTTTT
NA	NA	TRBJ2-5	TRBV6-1	CASRKYRDTQETQYF	TGTGCCAGCAGAAAATACCGGGACACACAAGAGACCCAGTACTTC
NA	NA	TRBJ1-2	TRBV15	CATSRDKHGSYGYTF	TGTGCCACCAGCAGAGATAAACACGGGAGCTATGGCTACACCTTC
NA	NA	TRBJ2-1	TRBV7-2	CASSLFPEYNEQFF	TGTGCCAGCAGCTTATTCCCAGAATACAATGAGCAGTTCTTC